Listed below are T cell receptor beta chains from one sample, sequenced in a study of chemoradiotherapy in HPV16-positive cancers. Clones were read by immunoSEQ multiplex PCR, and TCRdb kept only the in-frame ones, dropping some. The sample shows about 8,400 clones, approximately 81% of them seen only once. Here the sequenced sample was tumor tissue, taken from a patient who underwent chemoradiotherapy. The receptors come from a human donor with HPV-associated anogenital cancer. Both conserved end residues are part of each CDR3. D genes are given only for firm matches. Rows give clone size only sometimes, using once, few, many, or a class for an expanded clone.

>TRBJ1-5|NA|TRBV10-3|once
TGTGCCATCAGTGAGTCTCTGGGCAATCAGCCCCAGCATTTT
CAISESLGNQPQHF
>TRBJ1-2|NA|TRBV21-1|NA
TGTGCCAGCCAAAAAGGGGGGTCAAGGGGCTTAGACTATGGCTACACCTTC
CASQKGGSRGLDYGYTF
>TRBJ2-6|TRBD1|TRBV2|NA
TGTGCCAGCAGCGACAGGGCCCTCTCTGGGGCCAACGTCCTGACTTTC
CASSDRALSGANVLTF
>TRBJ1-2|NA|TRBV5-6|NA
TGTGCCAGCAGCTTCGGTGGGACCTGGGAAATATATGGCTACACCTTC
CASSFGGTWEIYGYTF
>TRBJ1-5|NA|TRBV2|few
TGTGCCAGCAGTGAAGACTCCTATAGCAATCAGCCCCAGCATTTT
CASSEDSYSNQPQHF
>TRBJ2-7|TRBD2|TRBV7-6|once
TGTGCCAGCAGCCTAGCGGTTAGCTCCTACGAGCAGTACTTC
CASSLAVSSYEQYF
>TRBJ1-1|NA|TRBV5-6|NA
TGTGCCAGCAGCTTACAGAGCACTGAAGCTTTCTTT
CASSLQSTEAFF
>TRBJ2-7|NA|TRBV5-4|NA
TGTGCCAGCAGCTTGCGACAGACTAACTACGAGCAGTACTTC
CASSLRQTNYEQYF
>TRBJ1-5|NA|TRBV6-4|few
TGTGCCAGCAGCGCGGACGGGGCGGGTCAGCCCCAGCATTTT
CASSADGAGQPQHF
>TRBJ2-5|NA|TRBV7-8|NA
TGTGCCAGCAGTACCGGGACAGAGACCCAGTACTTC
CASSTGTETQYF
>TRBJ1-5|NA|TRBV18|NA
TGTGCCAGCTCTTACAGTGGGGGGGCTCAGCCCCAGCATTTT
CASSYSGGAQPQHF
>TRBJ1-1|NA|TRBV2|NA
TGTGCCAGCAACCCGCAGGGGCGGGGGAGTGGAGCTTTCTTT
CASNPQGRGSGAFF
>TRBJ2-1|TRBD2|TRBV11-3|NA
TGTGCCAGCAGCTACGGGCGGGAGGAGGGCAATGAGCAGTTCTTC
CASSYGREEGNEQFF
>TRBJ2-3|NA|TRBV5-4|NA
TGTGCCAGCAGCCCCCCCGAGGGCAGGGTGACAGATACGCAGTATTTT
CASSPPEGRVTDTQYF
>TRBJ1-2|NA|TRBV2|NA
TGTGCCAGCAGTGAAACGTGGGGGAATAAAGGCTACACCTTC
CASSETWGNKGYTF
>TRBJ1-6|NA|TRBV5-5|NA
TGTGCCAGCAGCCCCTTGACGAGCGCTGATTCACCCCTCCACTTT
CASSPLTSADSPLHF
>TRBJ1-5|NA|TRBV30|NA
TGTGCCTGGAACCATCGTAGCAATCAGCCCCAGCATTTT
CAWNHRSNQPQHF
>TRBJ2-1|NA|TRBV19|NA
TGTGCCAGTAGCCCTGTCGGGAATGAGCAGTTCTTC
CASSPVGNEQFF
>TRBJ2-3|NA|TRBV6-4|NA
TGTGCCAGCAGTGCGGAGGATAGCACAGATACGCAGTATTTT
CASSAEDSTDTQYF
>TRBJ2-2|NA|TRBV5-4|NA
TGTGCCAGCTATACCCGGGGGCTAGTTGGCGGGGAGCTGTTTTTT
CASYTRGLVGGELFF
>TRBJ1-1|TRBD1|TRBV18|few
TGTGCCAGCTCACCGGGGACAGGGCGGAGGACTGAAGCTTTCTTT
CASSPGTGRRTEAFF
>TRBJ1-1|TRBD1|TRBV5-1|NA
TGCGCCAGCAGCTCGTCCAACGGACAGGGCTTAGAAGCTTTCTTT
CASSSSNGQGLEAFF
>TRBJ2-4|TRBD1|TRBV27|NA
TGTGCCAGCAGTTCTGAACAGGGGGCGCGTCGGGACATTCAGTACTTC
CASSSEQGARRDIQYF
>TRBJ2-1|NA|TRBV6-1|NA
TGTGCGTGGGGGGCCCAATACAATGAGCAGTTCTTC
CAWGAQYNEQFF
>TRBJ2-4|TRBD2|TRBV19|few
TGTGCCAGTAGTAACCGGACTAGCGGGAGTGGGGGTGAAAACATTCAGTACTTC
CASSNRTSGSGGENIQYF
>TRBJ1-2|TRBD1|TRBV19|NA
TGTGCCAGTAGTATGGGACAGGGGATCTATGGCTACACCTTC
CASSMGQGIYGYTF
>TRBJ2-7|NA|TRBV7-9|once
TGTGCCAGCAGCTTAGCCCCGGATTGGCGCGGCTCCTACGAGCAGTACTTC
CASSLAPDWRGSYEQYF
>TRBJ2-1|TRBD2|TRBV27|NA
TGTGCCAGCAGTCTGCTCGGGACTAGCGGGCGTAGGAATGAGCAGTTCTTC
CASSLLGTSGRRNEQFF
>TRBJ2-4|NA|TRBV5-3|NA
TGTGCCAGAAGCCGGGGCCGTTCGGCCAAAAACATTCAGTACTTC
CARSRGRSAKNIQYF
>TRBJ1-3|TRBD1|TRBV10-3|few
TGTGCCATCAGAAGCGACAGGGAGGGAGGAAACACCATATATTTT
CAIRSDREGGNTIYF
>TRBJ1-1|TRBD1|TRBV7-8|NA
TGTGCCAGCAGCTACCAACAGGGGGTGGGGCGTGGCACTGAAGCTTTCTTT
CASSYQQGVGRGTEAFF
>TRBJ2-3|NA|TRBV11-3|once
TGTGCCAGCAGCCGCCGCGGGACTCGGCACTCCGCCCGGCCAGATACGCAGTATTTT
CASSRRGTRHSARPDTQYF
>TRBJ1-1|NA|TRBV7-8|NA
TGTGCCAGCAGCTTTAGACTCACTGAAGCTTTCTTT
CASSFRLTEAFF
>TRBJ1-1|TRBD1|TRBV7-9|NA
TGTGCCAGCACTCGGGGGCAGGGGGCCCAGAACACTGAAGCTTTCTTT
CASTRGQGAQNTEAFF
>TRBJ2-3|NA|TRBV7-3|NA
TGTGCCAGCAGCCTAACAGGGGGGGGCTACCCTAGCACAGATACGCAGTATTTT
CASSLTGGGYPSTDTQYF
>TRBJ1-3|NA|TRBV7-6|NA
TGTGCCAGCAGCCTGGGGACTGGGGGAAACACCATATATTTT
CASSLGTGGNTIYF
>TRBJ1-2|NA|TRBV30|NA
TGTGCCTGGAGGAGGACAGTAAACTATGGCTACACCTTC
CAWRRTVNYGYTF
>TRBJ2-7|TRBD2|TRBV6-5|NA
TGTGCCAGCAGTCGTAGCGGGATCTCCTACGAGCAGTACTTC
CASSRSGISYEQYF
>TRBJ2-3|TRBD1|TRBV2|NA
TGTGCCACAAGGGACAGGGGACCCACAGATACGCAGTATTTT
CATRDRGPTDTQYF
>TRBJ2-6|NA|TRBV27|once
TGTGCCAGCAGTCCGCCTGACCTTACTGGGGCCAACGTCCTGACTTTC
CASSPPDLTGANVLTF
>TRBJ1-1|NA|TRBV2|NA
TGTGCCAGCACTGAATGGACTGAAGCTTTCTTT
CASTEWTEAFF
>TRBJ1-4|NA|TRBV19|NA
TGTGCCAGTAGTCAGCTCTATACCACTAATGAAAAACTGTTTTTT
CASSQLYTTNEKLFF
>TRBJ2-7|TRBD1|TRBV5-4|NA
TGTGCCAGCAGCTCTCCACAGGGGGGCCTCTACGAGCAGTACTTC
CASSSPQGGLYEQYF
>TRBJ1-3|NA|TRBV30|once
TGTGCCTGGAGTGTACTTAGTGCGGGAAACACCATATATTTT
CAWSVLSAGNTIYF
>TRBJ1-4|NA|TRBV19|NA
TGTGCCACTATGGGCAGGGAGGGTGAAAAACTGTTTTTT
CATMGREGEKLFF
>TRBJ2-1|NA|TRBV29-1|NA
TGCAGCGTTATGGAGAATGTCAATGAGCAGTTCTTC
CSVMENVNEQFF
>TRBJ2-1|NA|TRBV11-3|NA
TGTGCCAGCAGCTTAGATCGGCGGGAGCAGTTCTTC
CASSLDRREQFF
>TRBJ1-2|NA|TRBV7-2|NA
TGTGCCAGCAGCTTAGCCCTTGGACAGAAGACTGGCTACACCTTC
CASSLALGQKTGYTF
>TRBJ2-1|TRBD2|TRBV7-3|once
TGTGCCAGCAGCCTCTCGGGAGCGGGGTCTGAGCAGTTCTTC
CASSLSGAGSEQFF
>TRBJ1-1|NA|TRBV5-1|NA
TGCGCCAGCAGGGGCCTTACAGGGAACACTGAAGCTTTCTTT
CASRGLTGNTEAFF
>TRBJ1-4|NA|TRBV30|NA
TGTGCCTGGAGGACAGGAGCCCCGCTCGTTTTT
CAWRTGAPLVF
>TRBJ2-3|TRBD2|TRBV7-6|NA
TGTGCCAGCAGCTATATAGCGGGTAGCACAGATACGCAGTATTTT
CASSYIAGSTDTQYF
>TRBJ1-3|NA|TRBV7-8|NA
TGTGCCAGCAGCTTATCGGCGGGGGCAGAGGGCACCATATATTTT
CASSLSAGAEGTIYF
>TRBJ1-1|TRBD1|TRBV5-1|NA
TGCGCCAGCAGCCCCGAGGGGGCTCGCGAAGCTTTCTTT
CASSPEGAREAFF
>TRBJ2-5|NA|TRBV11-2|NA
TGTGCCAGCAGCGTCGAAGAGACCCAGTACTTC
CASSVEETQYF
>TRBJ2-7|TRBD2|TRBV11-2|NA
TGTGCCAGCAGCCCCCGGGGGGGATACGAGCAGTACTTC
CASSPRGGYEQYF
>TRBJ1-5|NA|TRBV19|few
TGTGCCAGTCAAGGGTCGGGGGGTGAGCCCCAGCATTTT
CASQGSGGEPQHF